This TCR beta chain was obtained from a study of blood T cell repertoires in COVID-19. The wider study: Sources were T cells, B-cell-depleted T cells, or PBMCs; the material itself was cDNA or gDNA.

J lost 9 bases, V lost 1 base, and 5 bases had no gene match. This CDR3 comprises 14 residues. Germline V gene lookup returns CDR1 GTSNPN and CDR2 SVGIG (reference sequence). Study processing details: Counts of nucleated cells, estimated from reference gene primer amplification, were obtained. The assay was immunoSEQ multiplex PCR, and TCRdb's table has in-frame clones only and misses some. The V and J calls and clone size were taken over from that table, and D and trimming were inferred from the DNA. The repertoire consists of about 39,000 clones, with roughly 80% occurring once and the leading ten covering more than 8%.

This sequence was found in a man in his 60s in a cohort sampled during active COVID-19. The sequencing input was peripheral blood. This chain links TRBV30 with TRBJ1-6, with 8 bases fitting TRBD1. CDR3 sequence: CAWSGTGNSSPLHF. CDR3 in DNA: TGTGCCTGGAGTGGGACAGGGAACAGTTCACCCCTCCACTTT.